These T cell receptor beta chains were read from a single sample in a study of naive and memory T cell subsets. One entry per CDR3 protein results from TCRdb running MiXCR on the UMI-ligation and nested PCR reads. The table shows over 80,000 distinct CDR3 sequences, with approximately 11% occurring only once. The sample taken for sequencing was naive CD4+ T cells from blood. These TCRs come from a human donor in good health. The CDR3 runs from the conserved cysteine through the conserved F or W. The order of the fields is J gene, clone size, V gene, D gene, CDR3 DNA, CDR3 protein. D genes are given only for firm matches. Expanded clones get a size class; other rows say once, few or many, or leave the size out.

TRBJ2-6,few,TRBV7-6,TRBD1,TGTGCCAGCAGCTTAGTTGGGACAGGGTCCTCTGGGGCCAACGTCCTGACTTTC,CASSLVGTGSSGANVLTF
TRBJ2-3,few,TRBV20-1,TRBD1,TGCAGTGCTACTGACAGGGGGATGACAGATACGCAGTATTTT,CSATDRGMTDTQYF
TRBJ2-7,many,TRBV19,TRBD1,TGTGCCAGTAGTATACGGGACAGGCCCTACGAGCAGTACTTC,CASSIRDRPYEQYF
TRBJ1-1,few,TRBV7-3,NA,TGTGCCAGCAGCTTATTTGCAAGTCCGAACACTGAAGCTTTCTTT,CASSLFASPNTEAFF
TRBJ1-4,NA,TRBV18,TRBD1,TGTGCCAGCTCACAACAGGGGGCGGTGGAAAAACTGTTTTTT,CASSQQGAVEKLFF
TRBJ2-7,few,TRBV6-5,TRBD1,TGTGCCAGCAGTGCCGGGACAGGGTCCCACGAGCAGTACTTC,CASSAGTGSHEQYF
TRBJ2-7,few,TRBV7-2,TRBD1,TGTGCCAGCAGCTTACGGACAGGTCAAAACGAGCAGTACTTC,CASSLRTGQNEQYF
TRBJ1-5,few,TRBV20-1,TRBD1,TGCAGTGCTAGTGTAGGACAGGGAGGTCAGCCCCAGCATTTT,CSASVGQGGQPQHF
TRBJ2-5,many,TRBV18,NA,TGTGCCAGCTCACCACCCGGCGAGACCCAGTACTTC,CASSPPGETQYF
TRBJ1-2,few,TRBV6-2/TRBV6-3,NA,TGTGCCAGCAGACAACGGGGGGGGTCTGGCGGCTACACCTTC,CASRQRGGSGGYTF
TRBJ2-1,many,TRBV7-9,TRBD2,TGTGCCAGCAGCTTGGTTCCGGGACTAGCGGGAGATCGGAATGAGCAGTTCTTC,CASSLVPGLAGDRNEQFF
TRBJ2-7,many,TRBV18,NA,TGTGCCAGCTCACCCCAGGACTACGAGCAGTACTTC,CASSPQDYEQYF
TRBJ1-1,few,TRBV6-2/TRBV6-3,NA,TGTGCCAGCAGTTCCAGGGATGTGAACACTGAAGCTTTCTTT,CASSSRDVNTEAFF
TRBJ1-2,NA,TRBV18,TRBD1,TGTGCCAGCTCACCCCCGGGACAGGATGGCTACACCTTC,CASSPPGQDGYTF
TRBJ2-5,NA,TRBV5-1,NA,TGCGCCAGCATCCTAGGACCGGGCAGCGGACAAGAGACCCAGTACTTC,CASILGPGSGQETQYF
TRBJ1-5,NA,TRBV3-1,NA,TGTGCCAGCAGCCAACTACCTGGGCAGCCCCAGCATTTT,CASSQLPGQPQHF
TRBJ2-3,NA,TRBV7-9,NA,TGTGCCAGCAGACGCACCGGGACATCGACAGATACGCAGTATTTT,CASRRTGTSTDTQYF